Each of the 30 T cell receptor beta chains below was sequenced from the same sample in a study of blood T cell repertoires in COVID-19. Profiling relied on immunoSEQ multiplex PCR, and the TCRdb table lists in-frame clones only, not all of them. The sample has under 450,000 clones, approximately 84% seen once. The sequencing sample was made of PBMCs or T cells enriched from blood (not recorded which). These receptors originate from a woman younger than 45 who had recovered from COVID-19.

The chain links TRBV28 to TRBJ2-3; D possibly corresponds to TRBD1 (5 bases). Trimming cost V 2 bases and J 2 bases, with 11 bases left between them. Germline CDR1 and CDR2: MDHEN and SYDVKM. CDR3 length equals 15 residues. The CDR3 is CASSLLTENTDTQYF. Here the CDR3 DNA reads TGTGCCAGCAGTTTACTGACAGAAAACACAGATACGCAGTATTTT.

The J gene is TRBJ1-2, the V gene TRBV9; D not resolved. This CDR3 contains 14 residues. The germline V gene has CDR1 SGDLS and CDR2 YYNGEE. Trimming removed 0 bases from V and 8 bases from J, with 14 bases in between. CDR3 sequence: CASSVVDRGEGYTF. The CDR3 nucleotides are TGTGCCAGCAGCGTAGTAGATCGGGGAGAGGGCTACACCTTC. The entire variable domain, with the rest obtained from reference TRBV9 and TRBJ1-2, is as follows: DSGVTQTPKHLITATGQRVTLRCSPRSGDLSVYWYQQSLDQGLQFLIQYYNGEERAKGNILERFSAQQFPDLHSELNLSSLELGDSALYFCASSVVDRGEGYTFGSGTRLTVV.

CDR3 protein: CASSPSSGTGGSVEAFF. The CDR3 DNA sequence: TGTGCCAGCAGTCCATCTTCCGGGACAGGGGGTTCGGTTGAAGCTTTCTTT. The chain has TRBV27 and TRBJ1-1, with 11 bases fitting TRBD1. The CDR3 has 17 residues. Trimming at V came to 5 bases and at J to 7 bases, leaving 15 bases not matched to a gene. Looked up from germline, CDR1 is MNHEY and CDR2 is SMNVEV (reference sequence).

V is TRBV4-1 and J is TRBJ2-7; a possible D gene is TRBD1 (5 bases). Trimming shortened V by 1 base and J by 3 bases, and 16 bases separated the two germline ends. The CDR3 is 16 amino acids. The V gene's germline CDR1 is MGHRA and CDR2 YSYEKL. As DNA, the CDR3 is TGCGCCAGCAGCCAAGTAGGCAGGGCCAACAACTACGAGCAGTACTTC. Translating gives CASSQVGRANNYEQYF.

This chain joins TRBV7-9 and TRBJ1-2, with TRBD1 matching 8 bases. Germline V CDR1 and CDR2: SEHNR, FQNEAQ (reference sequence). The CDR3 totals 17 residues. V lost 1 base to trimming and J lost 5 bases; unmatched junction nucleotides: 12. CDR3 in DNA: TGTGCCAGCAGCTTAGTCGGAGACAGGGGCCGGGGGTATGGCTACACCTTC. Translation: CASSLVGDRGRGYGYTF.

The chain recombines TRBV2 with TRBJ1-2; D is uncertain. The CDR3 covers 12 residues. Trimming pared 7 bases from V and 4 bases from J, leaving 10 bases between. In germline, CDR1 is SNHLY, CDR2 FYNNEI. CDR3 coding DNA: TGTGCCAGCAAGGCAGGATTCTATGGCTACACCTTC. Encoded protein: CASKAGFYGYTF.

The CDR3, as DNA: TGTGCCAGCACCCTAGCGGGATCGGGCACCGGGGAGCTGTTTTTT. Translated: CASTLAGSGTGELFF. The rearrangement joins TRBV5-4 to TRBJ2-2, with TRBD2 identical over 9 bases. The V and J ends lost 6 bases and 4 bases, in that order; junction bases with no gene match: 7. The length of the CDR3 is 15 residues. Germline CDR1 reads SGHNT; CDR2 reads YYREEE (reference sequence).

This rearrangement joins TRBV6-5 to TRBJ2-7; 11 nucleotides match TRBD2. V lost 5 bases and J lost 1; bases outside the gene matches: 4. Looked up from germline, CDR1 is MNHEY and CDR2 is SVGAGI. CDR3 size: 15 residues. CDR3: CASSSGLAGSYEQYF. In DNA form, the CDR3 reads TGTGCCAGCAGTAGTGGACTAGCGGGTTCCTACGAGCAGTACTTC.

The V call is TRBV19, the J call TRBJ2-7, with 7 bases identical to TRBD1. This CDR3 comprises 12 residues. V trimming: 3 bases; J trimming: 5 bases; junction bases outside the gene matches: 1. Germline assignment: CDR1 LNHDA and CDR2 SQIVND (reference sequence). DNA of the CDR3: TGTGCCAGTAGTATGGGACAGAACGAGCAGTACTTC. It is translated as CASSMGQNEQYF.

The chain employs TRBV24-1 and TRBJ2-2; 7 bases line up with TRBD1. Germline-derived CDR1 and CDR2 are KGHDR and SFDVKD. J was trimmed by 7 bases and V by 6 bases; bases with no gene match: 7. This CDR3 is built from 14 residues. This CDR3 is CATSTAGGFGELFF. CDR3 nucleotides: TGTGCCACCAGTACGGCAGGGGGATTCGGGGAGCTGTTTTTT.

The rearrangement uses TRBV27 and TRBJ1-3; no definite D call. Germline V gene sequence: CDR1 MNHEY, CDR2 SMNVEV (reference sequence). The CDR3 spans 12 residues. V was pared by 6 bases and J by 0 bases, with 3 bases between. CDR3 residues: CASRSSGNTIYF. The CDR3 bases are TGTGCCAGCAGGAGCTCTGGAAACACCATATATTTT.

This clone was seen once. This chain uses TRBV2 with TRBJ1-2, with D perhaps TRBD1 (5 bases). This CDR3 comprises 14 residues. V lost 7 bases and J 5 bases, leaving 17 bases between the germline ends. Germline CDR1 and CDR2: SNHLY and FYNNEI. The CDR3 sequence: CASKSQGGWYGYTF. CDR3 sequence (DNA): TGTGCCAGCAAGAGTCAGGGTGGTTGGTATGGCTACACCTTC. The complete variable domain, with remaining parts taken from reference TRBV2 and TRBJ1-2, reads EPEVTQTPSHQVTQMGQEVILRCVPISNHLYFYWYRQILGQKVEFLVSFYNNEISEKSEIFDDQFSVERPDGSNFTLKIRSTKLEDSAMYFCASKSQGGWYGYTFGSGTRLTVV.

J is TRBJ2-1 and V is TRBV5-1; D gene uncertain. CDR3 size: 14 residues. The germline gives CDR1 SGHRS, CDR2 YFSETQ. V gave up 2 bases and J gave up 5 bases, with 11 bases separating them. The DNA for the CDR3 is TGCGCCAGCAGCTTTGGGCAGAATGACAATGAGCAGTTCTTC. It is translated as CASSFGQNDNEQFF.

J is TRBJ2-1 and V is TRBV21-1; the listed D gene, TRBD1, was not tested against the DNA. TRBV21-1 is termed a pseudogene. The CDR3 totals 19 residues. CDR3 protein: CASSRTVEEGPSSYNEQFF. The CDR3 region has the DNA TGTGCCAGCAGTCGGACAGTTGAAGAGGGGCCTAGCTCCTACAATGAGCAGTTCTTC.

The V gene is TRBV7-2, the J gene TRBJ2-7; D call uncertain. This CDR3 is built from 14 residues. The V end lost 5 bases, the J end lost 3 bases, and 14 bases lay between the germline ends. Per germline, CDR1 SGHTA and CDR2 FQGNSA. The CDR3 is CASSPSRSLYEQYF. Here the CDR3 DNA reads TGTGCCAGCAGCCCTTCTAGATCTCTCTACGAGCAGTACTTC. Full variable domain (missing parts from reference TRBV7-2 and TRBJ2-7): GAGVSQSPSNKVTEKGKDVELRCDPISGHTALYWYRQSLGQGLEFLIYFQGNSAPDKSGLPSDRFSAERTGGSVSTLTIQRTQQEDSAVYLCASSPSRSLYEQYFGPGTRLTVT.

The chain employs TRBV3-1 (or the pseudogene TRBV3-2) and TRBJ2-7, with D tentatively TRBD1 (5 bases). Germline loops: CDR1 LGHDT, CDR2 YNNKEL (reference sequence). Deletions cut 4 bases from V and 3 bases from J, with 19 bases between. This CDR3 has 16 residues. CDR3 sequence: CASSRGRVGRGYEQYF. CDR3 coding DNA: TGTGCCAGCAGCCGGGGAAGGGTAGGTAGGGGCTACGAGCAGTACTTC.

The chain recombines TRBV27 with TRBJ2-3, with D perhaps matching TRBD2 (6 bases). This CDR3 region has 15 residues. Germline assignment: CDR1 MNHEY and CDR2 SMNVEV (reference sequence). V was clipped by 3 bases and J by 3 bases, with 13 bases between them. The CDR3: CASSFSGFSTDTQYF. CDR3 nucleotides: TGTGCCAGCAGTTTTAGCGGATTCTCGACAGATACGCAGTATTTT.

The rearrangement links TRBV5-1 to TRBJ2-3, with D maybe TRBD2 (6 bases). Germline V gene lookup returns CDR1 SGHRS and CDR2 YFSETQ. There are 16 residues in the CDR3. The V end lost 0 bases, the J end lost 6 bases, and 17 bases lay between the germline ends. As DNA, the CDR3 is TGCGCCAGCAGCTTGGTTCTGGGAGAGGCGGGGGATACGCAGTATTTT. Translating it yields CASSLVLGEAGDTQYF.

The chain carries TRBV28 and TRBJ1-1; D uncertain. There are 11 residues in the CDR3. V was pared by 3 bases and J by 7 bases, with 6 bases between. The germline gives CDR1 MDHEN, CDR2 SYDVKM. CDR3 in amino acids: CASSFHVEAFF. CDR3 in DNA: TGTGCCAGCAGTTTTCATGTTGAAGCTTTCTTT.

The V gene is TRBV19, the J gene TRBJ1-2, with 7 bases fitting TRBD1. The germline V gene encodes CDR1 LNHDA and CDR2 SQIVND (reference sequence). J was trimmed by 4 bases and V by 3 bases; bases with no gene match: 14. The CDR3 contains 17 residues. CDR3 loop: CASSIGDDRAGGYGYTF. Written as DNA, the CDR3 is TGTGCCAGTAGTATCGGCGACGACAGGGCGGGTGGCTATGGCTACACCTTC.

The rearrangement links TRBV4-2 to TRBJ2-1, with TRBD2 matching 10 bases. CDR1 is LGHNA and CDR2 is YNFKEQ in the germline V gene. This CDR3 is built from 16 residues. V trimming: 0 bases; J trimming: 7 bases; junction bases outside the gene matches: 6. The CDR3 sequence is CASSQDLAGANNEQFF. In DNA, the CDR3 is TGTGCCAGCAGCCAAGACCTAGCGGGGGCCAATAATGAGCAGTTCTTC.

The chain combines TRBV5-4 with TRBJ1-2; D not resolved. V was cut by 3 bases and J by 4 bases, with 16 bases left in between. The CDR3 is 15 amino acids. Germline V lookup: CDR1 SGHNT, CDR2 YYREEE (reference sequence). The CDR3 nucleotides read TGTGCCAGCAGCTCCCCCCCGACTTTCCTCTATGGCTACACCTTC. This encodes CASSSPPTFLYGYTF.

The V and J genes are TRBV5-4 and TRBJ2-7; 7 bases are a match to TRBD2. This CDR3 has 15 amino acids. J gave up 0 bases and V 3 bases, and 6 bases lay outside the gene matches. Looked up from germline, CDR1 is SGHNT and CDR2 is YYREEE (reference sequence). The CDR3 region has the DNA TGTGCCAGCAGCTCCCAAGCGGGATTCTCCTACGAGCAGTACTTC. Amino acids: CASSSQAGFSYEQYF.

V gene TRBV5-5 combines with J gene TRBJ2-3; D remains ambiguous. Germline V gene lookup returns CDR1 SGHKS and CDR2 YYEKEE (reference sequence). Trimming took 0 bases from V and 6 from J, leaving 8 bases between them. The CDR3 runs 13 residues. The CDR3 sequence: CASSLASEDTQYF. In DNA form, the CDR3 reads TGTGCCAGCAGCTTGGCCTCGGAGGATACGCAGTATTTT. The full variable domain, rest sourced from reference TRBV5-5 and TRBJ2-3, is DAGVTQSPTHLIKTRGQQVTLRCSPISGHKSVSWYQQVLGQGPQFIFQYYEKEERGRGNFPDRFSARQFPNYSSELNVNALLLGDSALYLCASSLASEDTQYFGPGTRLTVL.

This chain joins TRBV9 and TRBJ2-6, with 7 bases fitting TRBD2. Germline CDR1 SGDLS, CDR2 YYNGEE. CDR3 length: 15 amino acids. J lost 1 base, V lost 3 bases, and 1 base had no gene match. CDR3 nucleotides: TGTGCCAGCAGCGCCGGGAGGTCTGGGGCCAACGTCCTGACTTTC. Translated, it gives CASSAGRSGANVLTF.

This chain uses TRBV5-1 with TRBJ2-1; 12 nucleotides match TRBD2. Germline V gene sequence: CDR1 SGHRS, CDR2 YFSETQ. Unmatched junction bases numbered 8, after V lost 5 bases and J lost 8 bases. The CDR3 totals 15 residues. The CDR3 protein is CASRDPSGGVYEQFF. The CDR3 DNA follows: TGCGCCAGCAGAGACCCTAGCGGGGGGGTCTATGAGCAGTTCTTC.

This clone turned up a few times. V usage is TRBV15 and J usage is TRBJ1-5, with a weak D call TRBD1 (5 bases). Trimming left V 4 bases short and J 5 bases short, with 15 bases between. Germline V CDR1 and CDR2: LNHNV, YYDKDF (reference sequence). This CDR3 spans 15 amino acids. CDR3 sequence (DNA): TGTGCCACCAGCACAGGGAGGACAAACCATCAGCCCCAGCATTTT. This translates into CATSTGRTNHQPQHF.

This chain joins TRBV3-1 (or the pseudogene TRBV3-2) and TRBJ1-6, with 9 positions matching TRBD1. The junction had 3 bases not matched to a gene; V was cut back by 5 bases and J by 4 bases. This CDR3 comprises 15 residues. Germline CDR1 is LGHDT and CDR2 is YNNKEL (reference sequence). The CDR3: CASSFGTGYNSPLHF. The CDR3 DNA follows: TGTGCCAGCAGCTTTGGGACAGGGTATAATTCACCCCTCCACTTT.

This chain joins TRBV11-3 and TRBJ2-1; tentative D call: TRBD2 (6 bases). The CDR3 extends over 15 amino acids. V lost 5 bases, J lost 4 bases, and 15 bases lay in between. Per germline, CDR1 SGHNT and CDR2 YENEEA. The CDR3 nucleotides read TGTGCCAGCAGCAGGACGGGGGACCAATACAATGAGCAGTTCTTC. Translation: CASSRTGDQYNEQFF.

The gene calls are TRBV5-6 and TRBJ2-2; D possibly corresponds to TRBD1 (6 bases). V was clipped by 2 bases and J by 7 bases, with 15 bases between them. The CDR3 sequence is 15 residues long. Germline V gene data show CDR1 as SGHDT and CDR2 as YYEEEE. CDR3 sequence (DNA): TGTGCCAGCAGCTTTGTGGACAGCGCGGGCGGGGAGCTGTTTTTT. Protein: CASSFVDSAGGELFF.